A single sample gave rise to the 8 T cell receptor beta chains below, sequenced in a study of T-cell reconstitution after alpha-beta-depleted transplantation in children. The TCRbeta library was prepared with unique molecular identifiers. TCRdb redid the calling of the PCR reads with MiXCR, one entry per CDR3 protein. The sample contains about 260,000 distinct CDR3 sequences, roughly 8% of which appear only once. Sequencing used PBMCs, mostly from graft donor cells, obtained 180 days after TCRalphabeta/CD19-depleted stem cell transplant. The origin of the receptors is a male patient aged 10-17 years who had a stem cell transplant for acute lymphoblastic leukemia, so the T cells may come from the graft donor.

This clonotype was seen a single time. V and J are TRBV9 and TRBJ2-4, with D maybe TRBD1 (6 bases). Germline CDR1 SGDLS, CDR2 YYNGEE. V was shortened by 7 bases and J by 0 bases, with 14 bases between the two germline ends. This CDR3 region has 15 residues. CDR3 bases: TGTGCCAGCTGGACAGTACCTCTAGCCAAAAACATTCAGTACTTC. This translates into CASWTVPLAKNIQYF. Based on the CDR3 plus reference TRBV9 and TRBJ2-4, the full variable domain is DSGVTQTPKHLITATGQRVTLRCSPRSGDLSVYWYQQSLDQGLQFLIQYYNGEERAKGNILERFSAQQFPDLHSELNLSSLELGDSALYFCASWTVPLAKNIQYFGAGTRLSVL.

This clonotype has ten or more counts. This chain connects TRBV2 to TRBJ2-2; 7 bases agree with TRBD1. V trimming: 7 bases; J trimming: 0 bases; junction bases outside the gene matches: 2. CDR1 and CDR2 from the germline V gene are SNHLY and FYNNEI. CDR3 size: 14 residues. CDR3 region: CASKGTANTGELFF. CDR3 coding DNA: TGTGCCAGCAAGGGGACAGCGAACACCGGGGAGCTGTTTTTT.

This clonotype appeared many times. This sequence joins TRBV10-3 and TRBJ1-1; TRBD1 is a possible D gene (6 bases). Between the trimmed V and J ends, which lost 2 bases and 10 bases, there was a span of 17 bases. The CDR3 contains 14 residues. Looked up from germline, CDR1 is ENHRY and CDR2 is SYGVKD. The CDR3 reads CAISETGWGTGAFF. The CDR3 DNA sequence: TGTGCCATCAGTGAGACAGGGTGGGGGACGGGAGCTTTCTTT.

This clonotype was seen more than once but under ten times. The chain is built from TRBV7-9 and TRBJ2-7, with 13 nucleotides matching TRBD2. The CDR3 runs 16 residues. Germline V gene lookup returns CDR1 SEHNR and CDR2 FQNEAQ (reference sequence). V gave up 4 bases and J gave up 1 base; unmatched junction bases: 4. CDR3 sequence: CASSSMTSGGSYEQYF. In DNA form, the CDR3 reads TGTGCCAGCAGCTCAATGACTAGCGGGGGGTCCTACGAGCAGTACTTC.

This clonotype was detected ten times or more. The chain is built from TRBV7-9 and TRBJ1-5, with TRBD1 identical over 12 bases. Germline V gene sequence: CDR1 SEHNR, CDR2 FQNEAQ (reference sequence). The CDR3 covers 17 residues. The J segment lost 0 bases and the V segment lost 5 bases, leaving 5 bases of the junction unmatched. The CDR3 region has the DNA TGTGCCAGCAGCCCGGGACAGGGGGCCTCTAGCAATCAGCCCCAGCATTTT. It yields the protein CASSPGQGASSNQPQHF.

This clonotype was recorded many times. The chain uses TRBV12-3 or TRBV12-4 and TRBJ2-1; D not certain. V lost 0 bases and J 10 bases, leaving 10 bases between the germline ends. This CDR3 has 13 amino acids. CDR3 sequence: CASSLARQNEQFF. The DNA for the CDR3 is TGTGCCAGCAGTTTAGCGAGGCAGAACGAGCAGTTCTTC.

This clonotype was detected ten times or more. The rearrangement links TRBV3-1 to TRBJ2-1, with 10 bases lining up with TRBD2. CDR1 is LGHDT, CDR2 YNNKEL, per germline (reference sequence). The CDR3 is made up of 13 amino acids. V lost 6 bases, J lost 9 bases, and 5 bases stayed unmatched. CDR3 region: CASRLAGAIEQFF. Here the CDR3 DNA reads TGTGCCAGCAGGCTAGCGGGAGCGATTGAGCAGTTCTTC.

This clonotype was detected ten times or more. This chain joins TRBV6-2 or TRBV6-3 and TRBJ1-1, with TRBD1 as a possible D gene (5 bases). Trimming cost V 2 bases and J 5 bases, with 18 bases left between them. Germline values: CDR1 MNHEY, CDR2 SVGEGT. This CDR3 comprises 16 residues. CDR3 in amino acids: CASSYPRQRGRTEAFF. The CDR3 DNA sequence: TGTGCCAGCAGTTACCCTAGACAGAGGGGTCGAACTGAAGCTTTCTTT.